The 25 T cell receptor beta chains given below trace back to one sample, sequenced in a study of neurological immune-mediated disorders. Time point described: longitudinal time-point 3. Each CDR3 protein gets one entry after TCRdb re-called the 5' RACE reads with MiXCR. The table lists over 90,000 distinct CDR3 sequences, more than 10% of them singletons, with under 3.5% in the top ten. Sequenced sample: PBMCs. Receptor source: a female donor with HTLV-1-associated myelopathy (HAM/TSP).

The chain combines TRBV12-3 or TRBV12-4 with TRBJ2-2, with unresolved D. V shed 2 bases and J shed 6 bases, with 10 bases lying between them. The CDR3 is 14 amino acids. CDR3 sequence reads: CASSLTRTAGELFF. DNA of the CDR3: TGTGCCAGCAGTTTAACTCGAACCGCCGGGGAGCTGTTTTTT.

This clonotype has ten or more counts. The chain uses TRBV5-1 and TRBJ2-7; 10 bases are shared with TRBD2. Germline CDR1 SGHRS, CDR2 YFSETQ. V lost 4 bases to trimming and J lost 1 base; unmatched junction nucleotides: 5. This CDR3 has 15 amino acids. In DNA, the CDR3 is TGCGCCAGCAGCAACAGCGGGGGGGCTTCCTACGAGCAGTACTTC. This sequence encodes CASSNSGGASYEQYF. Full variable domain (remainder filled in from reference TRBV5-1 and TRBJ2-7): KAGVTQTPRYLIKTRGQQVTLSCSPISGHRSVSWYQQTPGQGLQFLFEYFSETQRNKGNFPGRFSGRQFSNSRSEMNVSTLELGDSALYLCASSNSGGASYEQYFGPGTRLTVT.

This clonotype was recorded many times. The V gene is TRBV7-9, the J gene TRBJ1-1, with 8 positions matching TRBD1. Germline CDR1 and CDR2: SEHNR and FQNEAQ (reference sequence). The CDR3 has 14 residues. V shed 1 base, J shed 6 bases, and the junction held 4 bases outside the gene matches. In nucleotides, the CDR3 is TGTGCCAGCAGCTTAGTCCAGGGGGCCGCTGAAGCTTTCTTT. Protein product: CASSLVQGAAEAFF.

This clonotype occurred many times. The chain couples TRBV5-1 to TRBJ2-2; D is possibly TRBD1 (6 bases). Germline CDR1 is SGHRS and CDR2 is YFSETQ. V lost 4 bases, J lost 1 base, and 20 bases lay in between. This CDR3 is built from 18 residues. The CDR3 region has the DNA TGCGCCAGCAGCCGTACAAGATCCGGGACAATGAACACCGGGGAGCTGTTTTTT. Translated, it gives CASSRTRSGTMNTGELFF.

This clonotype was detected only a few times. Being one base from a much bigger clone, this may be a read error. The rearrangement uses TRBV5-1 and TRBJ2-7; unclear D gene. Germline CDR1 is SGHRS and CDR2 is YFSETQ. The CDR3 spans 15 residues. The CDR3 loop reads CASSPEGQSYYEQCF. As DNA, the CDR3 is TGCGCCAGCAGTCCCGAAGGTCAATCCTACTACGAGCAGTGCTTC.

The CDR3 DNA reads as TGTGCCAGCAGTTCAAAAGGGGGCCGGGACAGAATATACAATGAGCAGTTCTTC. This gives the protein CASSSKGGRDRIYNEQFF. The genes are TRBV6-6 and TRBJ2-1; 7 bases fit TRBD1. CDR1 is MNHNY, CDR2 SVGAGI, per germline (reference sequence). CDR3 length equals 18 residues. Trimming removed 4 bases from V and 4 bases from J; junction bases left unmatched: 16.

CDR3 DNA: TGCGCCAGCAGCTTGGCCGTGGGACAGTTCTATGGCTACACCTTC. This gives the protein CASSLAVGQFYGYTF. The rearrangement uses TRBV5-1 and TRBJ1-2; the match to TRBD1 covers 7 bases. The CDR3 runs to 15 residues. Germline trimming cut 0 bases from V and 4 bases from J; bases unmatched to any gene: 6. CDR1 and CDR2 (germline): SGHRS, YFSETQ.

The J gene is TRBJ1-2, the V gene TRBV7-2; 11 bases align to TRBD1. With V trimmed by 0 bases and J by 6 bases, 9 bases remained unmatched. The CDR3 is 17 amino acids. CDR1 and CDR2 (germline): SGHTA, FQGNSA. CDR3 sequence (DNA): TGTGCCAGCAGCTTAGCGGGGGGGACAGGGGGGAACCATGGCTACACCTTC. Translation: CASSLAGGTGGNHGYTF.

This clonotype has ten or more counts. The V gene is TRBV20-1, the J gene TRBJ2-1; 10 bases are shared with TRBD2. The CDR3 length is 21 residues. CDR1 and CDR2 from the germline V gene are DFQATT and SNEGSKA (reference sequence). Losses at the gene ends were 5 bases for V and 9 bases for J; bases not matched to a gene: 31. The CDR3 protein is CSASNPMHVSGGAIRSSEQFF. DNA of the CDR3: TGCAGTGCTTCAAACCCGATGCATGTCAGCGGGGGGGCCATCAGGTCCAGTGAGCAGTTCTTC.

The rearrangement links TRBV30 to TRBJ1-5; maybe TRBD1 (5 bases). V was clipped by 3 bases and J by 4 bases, with 16 bases between them. Germline V gene data show CDR1 as GTSNPN and CDR2 as SVGIG (reference sequence). The CDR3 contains 15 residues. This CDR3 is CAWSLSGPQNQPQHF. The DNA of the CDR3 is TGTGCCTGGAGCCTCTCGGGACCACAGAATCAGCCCCAGCATTTT.

This clonotype was recorded at least ten times. The rearrangement uses TRBV6-5 and TRBJ2-5; D is ambiguous. CDR1 MNHEY and CDR2 SVGAGI come from the germline V gene. The CDR3 has 13 residues. V lost 6 bases to trimming and J lost 3 bases, with 11 bases between them. The CDR3 bases are TGTGCCAGCAGAGAAACGGCAGAAGAGACCCAGTACTTC. Its protein is CASRETAEETQYF.

As regards this clonotype: A much larger clone is a single base away; this may be a read error. This rearrangement joins TRBV18 to TRBJ2-4, with D perhaps given as TRBD1 or TRBD2 (5 bases each). The CDR3 runs 17 residues. The ends were cut back, 6 bases at V and 2 bases at J, with 20 bases in the middle. The germline CDR1 and CDR2 sequences are KGHSH and LQKENI. The CDR3 region has the DNA TGTGCCAGCTCCCCTACCGGGACCAAGGGATCCAAAAACATTCAGTACTTC. Its translation is CASSPTGTKGSKNIQYF.

At least ten counts were recorded for this clonotype. CDR3 amino acids: CASSLAGLASYEQYF. The CDR3 nucleotides read TGTGCCAGCAGCTTAGCCGGGCTCGCTTCCTACGAGCAGTACTTC. The V gene is TRBV7-2, the J gene TRBJ2-7; no firm D call. This CDR3 has 15 residues. V was pared by 0 bases and J by 1 base, with 10 bases between. Germline loops: CDR1 SGHTA, CDR2 FQGNSA.

A note on this clonotype: A single base separates this from a much larger clone, so it may be a read error. V is TRBV12-3 or TRBV12-4 and J is TRBJ1-1; D not resolved. The CDR3 contains 12 residues. Trimming took off 3 bases at V and 9 bases at J, with 11 bases between the two ends. CDR3: CASSFLFSKAFF. CDR3 sequence (DNA): TGTGCCAGCAGTTTCCTATTTTCGAAAGCTTTCTTT.

This clonotype was recorded many times. The chain recombines TRBV5-6 with TRBJ2-3; 7 bases are a match to TRBD2. V lost 4 bases and J lost 8; bases outside the gene matches: 7. Germline assignment: CDR1 SGHDT and CDR2 YYEEEE. The CDR3 loop spans 13 amino acids. The CDR3 reads CASSLRTGGTQYF. CDR3 DNA: TGTGCCAGCAGCCTCCGGACGGGAGGTACGCAGTATTTT.

The J gene is TRBJ2-7, the V gene TRBV5-1; D is ambiguous. The CDR3 sequence is 15 residues long. Germline assignment: CDR1 SGHRS and CDR2 YFSETQ. Trimming removed 1 base from V and 2 bases from J, with 13 bases in between. CDR3 bases: TGCGCCAGCAGCTTGACGACGGGCGGAACCTACGAGCAGTACTTC. Translated, it gives CASSLTTGGTYEQYF.

This clonotype appeared once. This may arise from a read error, as a much more abundant clone is one base away. The rearrangement uses TRBV7-9 and TRBJ2-3, with D hard to call. This CDR3 contains 16 residues. Germline V gene sequence: CDR1 SEHNR, CDR2 FQNEAQ (reference sequence). V was shortened by 1 base and J by 4 bases, with 15 bases between the two germline ends. DNA for the CDR3: TGTGCCAGCAGCTTAGTGGATGGAATAAGGTCAGATACGCAGTATTTT. It is translated as CASSLVDGIRSDTQYF.

This clonotype turned up a few times. The chain links TRBV9 to TRBJ2-6; D remains ambiguous. V lost 0 bases, J lost 2 bases, and 12 bases lay in between. The CDR3 runs to 17 residues. CDR1 is SGDLS, CDR2 YYNGEE, per germline. This chain's CDR3 is CASSVEQGTAGANVLTF. The CDR3 DNA sequence: TGTGCCAGCAGCGTAGAACAAGGAACAGCTGGGGCCAACGTCCTGACTTTC. Together with reference TRBV9 and TRBJ2-6, the CDR3 gives the full variable domain: DSGVTQTPKHLITATGQRVTLRCSPRSGDLSVYWYQQSLDQGLQFLIQYYNGEERAKGNILERFSAQQFPDLHSELNLSSLELGDSALYFCASSVEQGTAGANVLTFGAGSRLTVL.

This clonotype showed up many times. This chain uses TRBV5-1 with TRBJ2-7; 8 bases align to TRBD2. The CDR3 is made up of 14 amino acids. In germline, CDR1 is SGHRS, CDR2 YFSETQ. V lost 4 bases and J lost 5; bases outside the gene matches: 8. The CDR3 DNA follows: TGCGCCAGCAGCATTAGCGGGGCAGGGGACGAGCAGTACTTC. Its protein product is CASSISGAGDEQYF.

This clonotype was detected ten times or more. V usage is TRBV20-1 and J usage is TRBJ2-7, with 11 bases fitting TRBD1. This CDR3 comprises 14 residues. The V and J ends lost 6 bases and 0 bases, in that order; junction bases with no gene match: 4. Germline CDR1 reads DFQATT; CDR2 reads SNEGSKA (reference sequence). The CDR3 DNA reads as TGCAGTGCCCGGGACAGGGGGTTCTCCTACGAGCAGTACTTC. Protein: CSARDRGFSYEQYF.

The chain uses TRBV6-5 and TRBJ2-2, with a possible D match to TRBD1 (6 bases). The CDR3 loop spans 14 amino acids. Germline CDR1 is MNHEY and CDR2 is SVGAGI. The V gene lost 6 bases and the J gene lost 4 bases, with 12 bases spanning the gap. The CDR3 DNA follows: TGTGCCAGCAGACCCAGGACAGCCACCGGGGAGCTGTTTTTT. Translation: CASRPRTATGELFF.

Ten or more counts support this clonotype. The genes are TRBV20-1 and TRBJ1-3; D uncertain. This CDR3 region has 14 residues. Trimming removed 6 bases from V and 0 bases from J, with 12 bases in between. CDR1 DFQATT and CDR2 SNEGSKA come from the germline V gene (reference sequence). The CDR3 spells CSAPPSSSGNTIYF. The CDR3 bases are TGCAGTGCCCCCCCGAGCTCCTCTGGAAACACCATATATTTT.

This clonotype was seen ten or more times. The rearrangement uses TRBV30 and TRBJ1-2; unclear D gene. Germline V CDR1 and CDR2: GTSNPN, SVGIG (reference sequence). The CDR3 is 12 residues long. V lost 1 base to trimming and J lost 6 bases, with 9 bases between them. The CDR3 sequence is CAWSGSGHGYTF. CDR3 nucleotides: TGTGCCTGGAGTGGTTCAGGCCATGGCTACACCTTC.

This clonotype was recorded at least ten times. This sequence joins TRBV6-2 or TRBV6-3 and TRBJ2-5; D might be TRBD1 or TRBD2, each matching 5 bases. Germline values: CDR1 MNHEY, CDR2 SVGEGT. The CDR3 extends over 14 amino acids. V lost 8 bases, J lost 5 bases, and 18 bases lay in between. The CDR3 coding sequence is TGTGCCAGCCGCTTCTCCGTGGGACGGGAGACCCAGTACTTC. Translated: CASRFSVGRETQYF.

This clonotype was counted ten times or more. The chain carries TRBV20-1 and TRBJ2-7; D is unresolved. From germline, CDR1 is DFQATT and CDR2 SNEGSKA (reference sequence). Between the trimmed V and J ends, which lost 1 base and 2 bases, there was a span of 9 bases. This CDR3 is built from 13 residues. The CDR3: CSARARLTYEQYF. The CDR3 region has the DNA TGCAGTGCTAGAGCCAGGCTAACCTACGAGCAGTACTTC.